This T cell receptor (beta chain) was captured by sequencing in a study of cytomegalovirus exposure and HLA in healthy donors. Study-level points and caveats: Follow-up analysis later connected one missense variant in DCLRE1C with trimming of TCR beta V- and J-genes. Reports state that TCR beta sequences accurately predicted most subjects' HLA-A and HLA-B alleles.

CDR3 length: 17 amino acids. V was pared by 2 bases and J by 2 bases, with 6 bases of the junction left unmatched. Germline lookup yields CDR1 KGHSY and CDR2 FQNENV. A note on this clone: Its antigen is unknown.

A multiplex PCR was run with 60 Vbeta primers and 13 Jbeta primers. Under the authors' procedure: An analysis that came later counted some 85 million unique TCR beta chains, 10 million to 12 million shared. Only in-frame clones appear in the TCRdb table, and some are missing; sequencing was by immunoSEQ multiplex PCR. The V and J calls and clone size are taken from that table; D and trimming were inferred from the DNA. This table has 200,000 to 250,000 clones, more than 70% appearing once. The source material was PBMCs. This clonotype was obtained from a human donor in good health. The J gene is TRBJ2-1, the V gene TRBV16, with 10 bases that match TRBD2. CDR3 loop: CASSQGASGSTYNEQFF. The CDR3 DNA reads TGTGCCAGCAGCCAAGGGGCTAGCGGGAGTACCTACAATGAGCAGTTCTTC.